This T cell receptor beta chain was profiled in a study of T cells expressing NK-cell markers. At the level of the study: The study drew TCR beta repertoires from sorted CD3+CD56+NKG2C+, CD3+CD56+NKG2C- and CD3+CD56-NKG2C+ T cells.

Findings and limits, study-wide: Dominant NKG2C+ clonotype frequencies of roughly 1.0-7.0% of CD8+ T cells were measured in about 6 donors.

Note on this clonotype: Antigen unknown.

Production of TCR beta cDNA relied on 5'RACE template switching with UMIs. TCRdb reworked the 5' RACE reads into one entry per CDR3 protein, no DNA. The sample data list under 600,000 distinct CDR3 sequences. The CDR3 is 14 amino acids. Germline V gene lookup returns CDR1 DFQATT and CDR2 SNEGSKA (reference sequence). The sample was blood T cells: a sorted CD56 or NKG2C T cell subset, CD4+ or CD8+ T cells, or bulk PBMC T cells (not recorded which). This chain joins TRBV20-1 and TRBJ1-4; with no DNA, the TCRdb D assignment of TRBD1 cannot be verified. The clonotype originates from a woman aged 50 to 60 in good health. CDR3: CSARPLEGYEKLFF.